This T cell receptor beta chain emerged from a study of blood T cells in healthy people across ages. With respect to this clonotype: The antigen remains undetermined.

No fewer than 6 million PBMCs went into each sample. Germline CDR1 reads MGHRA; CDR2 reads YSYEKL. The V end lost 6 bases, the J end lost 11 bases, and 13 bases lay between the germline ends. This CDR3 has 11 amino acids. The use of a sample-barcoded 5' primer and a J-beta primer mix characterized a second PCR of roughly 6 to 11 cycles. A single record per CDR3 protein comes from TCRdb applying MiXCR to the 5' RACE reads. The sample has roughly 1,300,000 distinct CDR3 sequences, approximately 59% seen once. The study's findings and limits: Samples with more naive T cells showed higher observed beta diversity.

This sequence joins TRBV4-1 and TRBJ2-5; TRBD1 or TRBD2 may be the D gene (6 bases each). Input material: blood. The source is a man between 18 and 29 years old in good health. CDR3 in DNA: TGCGCCAGCAGGACAGTAGGGGGGCAGTACTTC. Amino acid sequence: CASRTVGGQYF.